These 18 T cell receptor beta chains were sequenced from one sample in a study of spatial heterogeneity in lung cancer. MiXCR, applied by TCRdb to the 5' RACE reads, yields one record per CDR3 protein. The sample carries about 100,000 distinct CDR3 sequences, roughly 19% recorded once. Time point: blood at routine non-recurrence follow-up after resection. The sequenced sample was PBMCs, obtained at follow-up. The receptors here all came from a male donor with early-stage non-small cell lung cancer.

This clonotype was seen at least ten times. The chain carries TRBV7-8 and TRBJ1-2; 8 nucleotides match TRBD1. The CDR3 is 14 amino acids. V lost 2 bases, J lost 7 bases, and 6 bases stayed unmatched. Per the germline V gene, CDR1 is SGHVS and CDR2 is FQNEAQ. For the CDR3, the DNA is TGTGCCAGCAGCTTATCAGGACAGGGAGCTGGCTACACCTTC. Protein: CASSLSGQGAGYTF.

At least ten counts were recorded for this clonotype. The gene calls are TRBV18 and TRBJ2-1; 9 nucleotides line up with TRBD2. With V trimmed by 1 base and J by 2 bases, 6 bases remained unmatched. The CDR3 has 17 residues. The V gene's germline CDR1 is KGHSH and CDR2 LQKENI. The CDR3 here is CASSPRASGETYNEQFF. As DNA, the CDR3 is TGTGCCAGCTCACCACGGGCTAGCGGGGAAACCTACAATGAGCAGTTCTTC.

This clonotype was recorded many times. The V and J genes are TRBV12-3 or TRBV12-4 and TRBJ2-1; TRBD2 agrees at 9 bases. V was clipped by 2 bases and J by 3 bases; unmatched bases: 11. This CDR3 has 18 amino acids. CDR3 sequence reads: CASSLIVSSGIIYNEQFF. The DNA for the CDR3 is TGTGCCAGCAGTTTAATTGTGTCTAGCGGGATAATCTACAATGAGCAGTTCTTC.

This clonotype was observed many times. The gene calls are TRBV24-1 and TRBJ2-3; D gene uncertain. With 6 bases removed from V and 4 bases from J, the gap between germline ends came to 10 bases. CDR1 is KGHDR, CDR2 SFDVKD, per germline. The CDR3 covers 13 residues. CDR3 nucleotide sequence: TGTGCCACCAGTTCTGTGGCACCAGATACGCAGTATTTT. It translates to CATSSVAPDTQYF.

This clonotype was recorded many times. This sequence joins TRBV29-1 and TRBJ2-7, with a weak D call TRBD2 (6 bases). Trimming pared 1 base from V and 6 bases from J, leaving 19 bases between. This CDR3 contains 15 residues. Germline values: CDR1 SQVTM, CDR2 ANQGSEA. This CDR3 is CSVEVGGDLFGEQYF. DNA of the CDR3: TGCAGCGTTGAAGTGGGCGGGGACCTGTTTGGCGAGCAGTACTTC.

The CDR3 nucleotides read TGCGCCAGCAGCTTGGACGCGGGACTGCAGTTCTTC. Residues: CASSLDAGLQFF. The rearrangement links TRBV5-1 to TRBJ2-1; D possibly corresponds to TRBD2 (6 bases). Germline loops: CDR1 SGHRS, CDR2 YFSETQ. Trimming removed 0 bases from V and 12 bases from J, with 10 bases in between. The length of the CDR3 is 12 residues. The variable domain in full, completed from reference TRBV5-1 and TRBJ2-1, reads KAGVTQTPRYLIKTRGQQVTLSCSPISGHRSVSWYQQTPGQGLQFLFEYFSETQRNKGNFPGRFSGRQFSNSRSEMNVSTLELGDSALYLCASSLDAGLQFFGPGTRLTVL.

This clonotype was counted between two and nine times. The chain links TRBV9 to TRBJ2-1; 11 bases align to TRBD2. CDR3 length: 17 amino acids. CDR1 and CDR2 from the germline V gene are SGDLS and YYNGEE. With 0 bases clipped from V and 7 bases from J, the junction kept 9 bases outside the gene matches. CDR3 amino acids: CASSVGLEIAGGNEQFF. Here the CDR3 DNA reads TGTGCCAGCAGCGTAGGTCTTGAGATAGCGGGAGGGAATGAGCAGTTCTTC.

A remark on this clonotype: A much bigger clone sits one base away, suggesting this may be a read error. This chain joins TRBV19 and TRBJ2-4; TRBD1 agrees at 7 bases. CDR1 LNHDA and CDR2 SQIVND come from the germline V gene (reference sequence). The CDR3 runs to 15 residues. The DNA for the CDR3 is TGTGTCAGTACCGGGGACAGCCTACGGAATAACATTCAGTACTTC. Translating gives CVSTGDSLRNNIQYF. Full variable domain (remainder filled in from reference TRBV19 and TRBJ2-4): DGGITQSPKYLFRKEGQNVTLSCEQNLNHDAMYWYRQDPGQGLRLIYYSQIVNDFQKGDIAEGYSVSREKKESFPLTVTSAQKNPTAFYLCVSTGDSLRNNIQYFGAGTRLSVL.

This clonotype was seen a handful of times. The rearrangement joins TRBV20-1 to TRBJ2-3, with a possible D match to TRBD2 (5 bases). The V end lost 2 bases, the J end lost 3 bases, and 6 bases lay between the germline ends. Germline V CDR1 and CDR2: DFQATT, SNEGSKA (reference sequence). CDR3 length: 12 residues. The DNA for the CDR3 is TGCAGTGCTAGACCGGGGACAGATACGCAGTATTTT. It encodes CSARPGTDTQYF.

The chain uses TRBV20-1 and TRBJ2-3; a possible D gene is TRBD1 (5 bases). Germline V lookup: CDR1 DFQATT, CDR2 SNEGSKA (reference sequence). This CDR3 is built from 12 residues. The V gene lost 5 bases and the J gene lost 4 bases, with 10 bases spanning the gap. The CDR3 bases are TGCAGTGCTTCCGACAGAGCAGATACGCAGTATTTT. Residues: CSASDRADTQYF.

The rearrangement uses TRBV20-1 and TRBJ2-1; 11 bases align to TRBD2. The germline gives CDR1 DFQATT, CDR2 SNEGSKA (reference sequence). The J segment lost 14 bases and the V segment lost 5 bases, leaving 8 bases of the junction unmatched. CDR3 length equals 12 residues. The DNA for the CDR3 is TGCAGTGCTTGGCTTAGCGGGAGGGGCAAGTTCTTC. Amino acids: CSAWLSGRGKFF.

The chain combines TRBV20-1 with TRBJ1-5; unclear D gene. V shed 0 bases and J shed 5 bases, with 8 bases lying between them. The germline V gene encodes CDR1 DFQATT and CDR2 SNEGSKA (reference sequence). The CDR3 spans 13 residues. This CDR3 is CSARDYIDQPQHF. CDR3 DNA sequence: TGCAGTGCTAGAGACTATATTGATCAGCCCCAGCATTTT.

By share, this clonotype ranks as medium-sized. Written as DNA, the CDR3 is TGTGCCAGCAGCTTAGGGGCGGGAGGCCTCAATGAGCAGTTCTTC. This gives the protein CASSLGAGGLNEQFF. The V call is TRBV7-6, the J call TRBJ2-1; 8 bases are a match to TRBD2. V gave up 1 base and J gave up 6 bases; unmatched junction bases: 5. The germline V gene encodes CDR1 SGHVS and CDR2 FNYEAQ. This CDR3 spans 15 amino acids. Full variable domain (remainder filled in from reference TRBV7-6 and TRBJ2-1): GAGVSQSPRYKVTKRGQDVALRCDPISGHVSLYWYRQALGQGPEFLTYFNYEAQQDKSGLPNDRFSAERPEGSISTLTIQRTEQRDSAMYRCASSLGAGGLNEQFFGPGTRLTVL.

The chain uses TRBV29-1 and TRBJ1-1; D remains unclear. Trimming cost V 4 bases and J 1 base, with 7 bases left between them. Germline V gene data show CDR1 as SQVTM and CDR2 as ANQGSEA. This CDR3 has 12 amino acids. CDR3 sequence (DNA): TGCAGCGTTGTGGTCACGAACACTGAAGCTTTCTTT. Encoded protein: CSVVVTNTEAFF.

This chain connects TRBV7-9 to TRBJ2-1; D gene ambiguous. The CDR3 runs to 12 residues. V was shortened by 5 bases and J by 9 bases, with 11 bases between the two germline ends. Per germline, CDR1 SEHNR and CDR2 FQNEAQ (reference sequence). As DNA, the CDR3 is TGTGCCAGCAGCACCGTTTGGGTTGAGCAGTTCTTC. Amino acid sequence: CASSTVWVEQFF.

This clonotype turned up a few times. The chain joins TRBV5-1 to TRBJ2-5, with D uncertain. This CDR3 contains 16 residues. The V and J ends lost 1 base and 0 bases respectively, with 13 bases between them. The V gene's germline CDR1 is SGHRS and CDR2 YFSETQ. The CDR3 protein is CASSLSVSHYQETQYF. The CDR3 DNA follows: TGCGCCAGCAGCTTGTCTGTCAGCCATTACCAAGAGACCCAGTACTTC.

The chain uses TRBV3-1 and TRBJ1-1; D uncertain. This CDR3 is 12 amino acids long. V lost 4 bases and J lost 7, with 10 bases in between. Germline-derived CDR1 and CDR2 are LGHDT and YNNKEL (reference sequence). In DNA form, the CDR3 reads TGTGCCAGCAGCCGAGACCCGGTTGAAGCTTTCTTT. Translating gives CASSRDPVEAFF.

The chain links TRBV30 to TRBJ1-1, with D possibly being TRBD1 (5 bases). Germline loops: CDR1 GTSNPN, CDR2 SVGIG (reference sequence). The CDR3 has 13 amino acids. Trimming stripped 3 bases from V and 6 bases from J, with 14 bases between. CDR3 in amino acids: CAWSPTGFSEAFF. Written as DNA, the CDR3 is TGTGCCTGGAGCCCTACAGGTTTCTCTGAAGCTTTCTTT.